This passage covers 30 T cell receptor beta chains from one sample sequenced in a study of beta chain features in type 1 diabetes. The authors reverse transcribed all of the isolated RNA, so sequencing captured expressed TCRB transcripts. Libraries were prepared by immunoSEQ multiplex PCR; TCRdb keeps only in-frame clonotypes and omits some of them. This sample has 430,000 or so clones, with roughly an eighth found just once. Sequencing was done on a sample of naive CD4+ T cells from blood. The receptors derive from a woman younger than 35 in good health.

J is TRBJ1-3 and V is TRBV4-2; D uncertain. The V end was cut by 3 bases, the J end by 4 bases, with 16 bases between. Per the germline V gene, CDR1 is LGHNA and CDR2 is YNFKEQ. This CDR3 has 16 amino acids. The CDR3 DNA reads TGTGCCAGCAGCCATACTATGGGCTCGGCGGGAAACACCATATATTTT. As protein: CASSHTMGSAGNTIYF.

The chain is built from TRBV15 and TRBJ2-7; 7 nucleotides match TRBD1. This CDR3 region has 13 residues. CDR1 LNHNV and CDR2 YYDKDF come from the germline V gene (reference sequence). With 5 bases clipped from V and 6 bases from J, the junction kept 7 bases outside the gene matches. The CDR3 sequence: CATSPRQGGEQYV. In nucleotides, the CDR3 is TGTGCCACCAGCCCCCGACAGGGTGGCGAGCAGTACGTC.

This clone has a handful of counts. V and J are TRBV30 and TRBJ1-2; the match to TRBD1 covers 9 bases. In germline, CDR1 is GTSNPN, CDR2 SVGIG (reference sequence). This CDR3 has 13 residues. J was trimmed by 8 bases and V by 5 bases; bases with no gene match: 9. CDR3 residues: CAWEDRGSLGYTF. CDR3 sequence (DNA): TGTGCCTGGGAGGACAGGGGATCCCTAGGCTACACCTTC.

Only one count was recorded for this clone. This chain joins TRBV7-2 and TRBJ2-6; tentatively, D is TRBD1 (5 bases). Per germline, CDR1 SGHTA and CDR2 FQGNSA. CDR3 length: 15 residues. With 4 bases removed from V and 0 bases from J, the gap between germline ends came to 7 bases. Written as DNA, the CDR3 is TGTGCCAGCAGCTCCGACAGCTCTGGGGCCAACGTCCTGACTTTC. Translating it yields CASSSDSSGANVLTF.

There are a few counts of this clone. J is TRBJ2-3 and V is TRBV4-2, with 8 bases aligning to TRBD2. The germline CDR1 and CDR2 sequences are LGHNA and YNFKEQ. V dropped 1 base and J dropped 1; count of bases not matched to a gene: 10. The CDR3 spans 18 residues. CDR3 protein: CASSQVMTAGGGTDTQYF. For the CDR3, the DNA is TGTGCCAGCAGCCAAGTAATGACGGCGGGAGGTGGCACAGATACGCAGTATTTT.

The CDR3 bases are TGCAGCGTCGGCCTCCCGGGACAACTTTTCTCTGGGACCCAGTACTTC. Translation gives CSVGLPGQLFSGTQYF. V and J are TRBV29-1 and TRBJ2-5, with a tentative D call TRBD1 (6 bases). The germline CDR1 and CDR2 sequences are SQVTM and ANQGSEA. The CDR3 is made up of 16 amino acids. Trimming removed 6 bases from V and 7 bases from J, with 27 bases in between.

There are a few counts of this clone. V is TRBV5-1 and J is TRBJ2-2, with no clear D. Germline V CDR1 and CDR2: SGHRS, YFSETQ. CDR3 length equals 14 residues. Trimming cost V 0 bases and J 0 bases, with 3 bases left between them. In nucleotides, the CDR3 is TGCGCCAGCAGCTTGGGTGCGAACACCGGGGAGCTGTTTTTT. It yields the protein CASSLGANTGELFF.

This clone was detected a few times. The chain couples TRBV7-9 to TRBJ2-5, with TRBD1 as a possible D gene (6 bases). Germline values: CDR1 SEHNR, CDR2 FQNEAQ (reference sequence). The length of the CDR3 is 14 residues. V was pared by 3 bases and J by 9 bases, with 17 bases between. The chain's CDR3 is CASSLWGPTGPQYF. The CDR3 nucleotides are TGTGCCAGCAGCTTGTGGGGGCCAACGGGACCCCAGTACTTC.

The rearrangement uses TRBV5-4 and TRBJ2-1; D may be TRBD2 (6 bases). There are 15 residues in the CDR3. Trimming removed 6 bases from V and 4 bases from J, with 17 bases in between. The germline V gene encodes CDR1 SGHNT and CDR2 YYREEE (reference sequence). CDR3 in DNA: TGTGCCAGCACCCTGGGGGGACGGAGGTACAATGAGCAGTTCTTC. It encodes CASTLGGRRYNEQFF. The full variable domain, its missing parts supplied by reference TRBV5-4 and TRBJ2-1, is ETGVTQSPTHLIKTRGQQVTLRCSSQSGHNTVSWYQQALGQGPQFIFQYYREEENGRGNFPPRFSGLQFPNYSSELNVNALELDDSALYLCASTLGGRRYNEQFFGPGTRLTVL.

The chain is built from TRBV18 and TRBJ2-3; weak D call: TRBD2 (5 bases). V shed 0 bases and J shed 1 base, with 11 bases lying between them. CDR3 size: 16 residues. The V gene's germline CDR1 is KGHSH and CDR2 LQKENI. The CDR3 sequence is CASSPPNGGGTDTQYF. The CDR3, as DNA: TGTGCCAGCTCACCACCGAATGGAGGCGGCACAGATACGCAGTATTTT.

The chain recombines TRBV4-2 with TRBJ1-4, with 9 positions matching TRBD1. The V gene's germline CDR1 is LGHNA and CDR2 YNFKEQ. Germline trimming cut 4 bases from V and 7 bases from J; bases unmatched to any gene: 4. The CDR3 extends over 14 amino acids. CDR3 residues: CASSPRQGGEKLFF. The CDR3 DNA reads TGTGCCAGCAGCCCACGACAGGGGGGTGAAAAACTGTTTTTT.

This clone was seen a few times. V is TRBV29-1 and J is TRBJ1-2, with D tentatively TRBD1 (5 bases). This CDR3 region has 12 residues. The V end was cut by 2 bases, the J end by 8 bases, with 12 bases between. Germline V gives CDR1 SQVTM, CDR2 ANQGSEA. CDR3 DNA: TGCAGCGTTGAATTGGGGGTCCGCGGCTACACCTTC. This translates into CSVELGVRGYTF.

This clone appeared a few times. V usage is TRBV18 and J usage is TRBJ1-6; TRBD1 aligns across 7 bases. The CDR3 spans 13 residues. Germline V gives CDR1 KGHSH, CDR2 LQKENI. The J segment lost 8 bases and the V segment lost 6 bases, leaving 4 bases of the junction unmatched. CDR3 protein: CASSPTGDSPLHF. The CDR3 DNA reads TGTGCCAGCTCTCCCACAGGGGATTCACCCCTCCACTTT.

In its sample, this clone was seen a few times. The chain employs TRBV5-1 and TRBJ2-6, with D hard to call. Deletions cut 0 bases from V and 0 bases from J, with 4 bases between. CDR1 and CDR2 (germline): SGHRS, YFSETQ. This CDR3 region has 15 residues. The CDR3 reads CASSLVISGANVLTF. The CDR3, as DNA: TGCGCCAGCAGCTTGGTCATCTCTGGGGCCAACGTCCTGACTTTC.

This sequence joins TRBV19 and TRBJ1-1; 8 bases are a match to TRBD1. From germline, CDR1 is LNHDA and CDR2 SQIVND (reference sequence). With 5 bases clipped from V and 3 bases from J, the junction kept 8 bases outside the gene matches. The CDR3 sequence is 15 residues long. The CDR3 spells CASSPRTGFDTEAFF. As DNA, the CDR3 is TGTGCCAGTAGTCCACGGACAGGGTTTGACACTGAAGCTTTCTTT.

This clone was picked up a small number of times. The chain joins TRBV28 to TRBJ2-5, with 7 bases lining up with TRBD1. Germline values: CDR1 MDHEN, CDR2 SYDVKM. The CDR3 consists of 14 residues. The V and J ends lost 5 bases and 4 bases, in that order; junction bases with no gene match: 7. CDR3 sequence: CASSRRTGSETQYF. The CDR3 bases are TGTGCCAGCAGTCGAAGGACAGGTTCAGAGACCCAGTACTTC.

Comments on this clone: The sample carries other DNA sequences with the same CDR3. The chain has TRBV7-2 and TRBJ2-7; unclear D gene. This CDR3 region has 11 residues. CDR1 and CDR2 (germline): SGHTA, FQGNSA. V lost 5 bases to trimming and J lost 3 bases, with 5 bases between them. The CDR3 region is CASSPYYEQYF. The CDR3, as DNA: TGTGCCAGCAGCCCGTACTACGAGCAGTACTTC.

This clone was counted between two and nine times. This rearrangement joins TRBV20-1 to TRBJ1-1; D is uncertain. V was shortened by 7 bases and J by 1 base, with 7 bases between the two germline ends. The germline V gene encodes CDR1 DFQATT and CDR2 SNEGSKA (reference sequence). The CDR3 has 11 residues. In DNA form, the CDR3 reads TGCAGTGTCGGTGGGAACACTGAAGCTTTCTTT. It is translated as CSVGGNTEAFF.

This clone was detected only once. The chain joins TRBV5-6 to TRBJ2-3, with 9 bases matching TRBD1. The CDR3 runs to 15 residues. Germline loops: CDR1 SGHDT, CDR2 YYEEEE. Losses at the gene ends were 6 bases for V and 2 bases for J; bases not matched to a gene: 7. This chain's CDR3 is CASIYTGGYTDTQYF. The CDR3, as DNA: TGTGCCAGCATCTACACAGGGGGCTACACAGATACGCAGTATTTT.

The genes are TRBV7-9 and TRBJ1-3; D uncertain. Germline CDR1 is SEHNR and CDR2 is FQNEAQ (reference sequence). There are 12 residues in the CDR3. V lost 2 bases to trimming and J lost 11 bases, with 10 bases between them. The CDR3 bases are TGTGCCAGCAGCTTAAAAGGGTTCGCCATATATTTT. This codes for CASSLKGFAIYF.

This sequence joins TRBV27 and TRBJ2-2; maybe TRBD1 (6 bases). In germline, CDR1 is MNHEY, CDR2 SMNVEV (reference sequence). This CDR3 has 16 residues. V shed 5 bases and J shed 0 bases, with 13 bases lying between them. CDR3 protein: CASSRYRDPNTGELFF. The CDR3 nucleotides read TGTGCCAGCAGTAGATACAGGGACCCGAACACCGGGGAGCTGTTTTTT.

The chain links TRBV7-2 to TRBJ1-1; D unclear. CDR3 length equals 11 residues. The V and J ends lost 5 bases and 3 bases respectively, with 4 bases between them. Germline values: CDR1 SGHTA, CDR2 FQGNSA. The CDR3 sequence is CASSAYTEAFF. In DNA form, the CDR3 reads TGTGCCAGCAGCGCATACACTGAAGCTTTCTTT.

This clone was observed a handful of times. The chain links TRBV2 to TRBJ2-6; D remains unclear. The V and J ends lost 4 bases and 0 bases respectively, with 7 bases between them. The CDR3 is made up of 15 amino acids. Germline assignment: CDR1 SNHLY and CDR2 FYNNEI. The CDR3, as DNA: TGTGCCAGCAGTGTAGTTAGCTCTGGGGCCAACGTCCTGACTTTC. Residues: CASSVVSSGANVLTF.

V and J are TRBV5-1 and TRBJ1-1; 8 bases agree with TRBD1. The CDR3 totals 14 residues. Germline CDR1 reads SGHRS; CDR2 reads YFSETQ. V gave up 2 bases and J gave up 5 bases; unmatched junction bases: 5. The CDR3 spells CASSFTGGRTEAFF. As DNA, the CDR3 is TGCGCCAGCAGCTTTACAGGGGGAAGGACTGAAGCTTTCTTT.

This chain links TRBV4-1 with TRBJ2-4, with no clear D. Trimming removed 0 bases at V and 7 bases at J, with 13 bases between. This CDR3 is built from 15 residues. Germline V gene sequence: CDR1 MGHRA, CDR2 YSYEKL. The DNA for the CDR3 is TGCGCCAGCAGCCAAGATCAACGGGCCACCAACATTCAGTACTTC. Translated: CASSQDQRATNIQYF.

Written as DNA, the CDR3 is TGTGCCAGCAGCCCCTATGGACCACCTCGGCAGTTCTTC. Translation gives CASSPYGPPRQFF. V usage is TRBV7-2 and J usage is TRBJ2-1; D not certain. The germline V gene has CDR1 SGHTA and CDR2 FQGNSA. CDR3 length: 13 amino acids. V was trimmed by 5 bases and J by 12 bases, leaving 17 bases between them.

CDR3: CASSFTSGLYNEQFF. The CDR3, as DNA: TGTGCCAGCAGCTTCACTAGCGGGCTCTACAATGAGCAGTTCTTC. J is TRBJ2-1 and V is TRBV7-6; 9 nucleotides agree with TRBD2. The junction had 3 bases not matched to a gene; V was cut back by 3 bases and J by 3 bases. The CDR3 totals 15 residues. Germline-derived CDR1 and CDR2 are SGHVS and FNYEAQ.

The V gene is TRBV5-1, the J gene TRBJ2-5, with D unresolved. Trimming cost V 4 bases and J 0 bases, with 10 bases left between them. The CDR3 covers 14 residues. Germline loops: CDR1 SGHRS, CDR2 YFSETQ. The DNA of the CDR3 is TGCGCCAGCAGCACAGAACCCTACCAAGAGACCCAGTACTTC. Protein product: CASSTEPYQETQYF.

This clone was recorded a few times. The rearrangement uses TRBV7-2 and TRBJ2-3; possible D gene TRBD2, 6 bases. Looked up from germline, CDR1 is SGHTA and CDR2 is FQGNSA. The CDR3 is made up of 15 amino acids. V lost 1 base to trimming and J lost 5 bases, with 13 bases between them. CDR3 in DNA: TGTGCCAGCAGCTTAGGGGGTTCGGGAGTAGATACGCAGTATTTT. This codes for CASSLGGSGVDTQYF.

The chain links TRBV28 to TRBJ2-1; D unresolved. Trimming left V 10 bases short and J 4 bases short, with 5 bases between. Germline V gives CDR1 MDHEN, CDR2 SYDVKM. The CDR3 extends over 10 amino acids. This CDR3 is CAIGYNEQFF. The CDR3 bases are TGTGCCATCGGGTACAATGAGCAGTTCTTC.